The 22 T cell receptor beta chains below were found in one sample sequenced in a study of metastatic and nonmetastatic thyroid tumors. Until they underwent thyroid surgery, no patient had received any treatment. TCRdb re-analyzed the PCR reads using MiXCR. The sample lists roughly 15,000 clones, more than 10% occurring once. Sequences were obtained from blood. Source of these receptors: a female donor with papillary thyroid cancer or a benign thyroid nodule (not recorded which). Some clones in this sample may be carry-over from other donors' samples.

This clone was seen many times. The rearrangement uses TRBV5-1 and TRBJ2-3; no definite D call. Germline CDR1 reads SGHRS; CDR2 reads YFSETQ. The ends were cut back, 0 bases at V and 4 bases at J, with 6 bases in the middle. The CDR3 runs to 13 residues. CDR3 sequence (DNA): TGCGCCAGCAGCTTGGGGACGGCAGATACGCAGTATTTT. Translating it yields CASSLGTADTQYF.

In its sample, this clone was seen many times. The V gene is TRBV5-4, the J gene TRBJ1-1; D ambiguous. Trimming cost V 4 bases and J 2 bases, with 15 bases left between them. The CDR3 is 15 amino acids. Germline V gene sequence: CDR1 SGHNT, CDR2 YYREEE (reference sequence). In nucleotides, the CDR3 is TGTGCCAGCAGCACAGACCCTCATAGTAACACTGAAGCTTTCTTT. Its translation: CASSTDPHSNTEAFF.

V gene TRBV19 combines with J gene TRBJ2-1, with a weak D call TRBD2 (5 bases). Trimming cost V 1 base and J 0 bases, with 10 bases left between them. The germline CDR1 and CDR2 sequences are LNHDA and SQIVND (reference sequence). This CDR3 is built from 16 residues. CDR3 loop: CASSIALTNSYNEQFF. CDR3 DNA: TGTGCCAGTAGTATAGCCCTGACTAACTCCTACAATGAGCAGTTCTTC.

In this sample, this clone is medium-sized. The rearrangement links TRBV12-3 or TRBV12-4 to TRBJ1-2; unclear D gene. The CDR3 length is 11 residues. Trimming removed 6 bases at V and 4 bases at J, with 6 bases between. The CDR3 loop is CASSYGYGYTF. CDR3 DNA: TGTGCCAGCAGCTACGGCTATGGCTACACCTTC.

In its sample, this clone ranks as medium-sized. The J gene is TRBJ2-1, the V gene TRBV28; TRBD1 matches 9 bases. This CDR3 spans 13 amino acids. After removal of 6 bases from V and 9 bases from J, the junction contained 6 bases not matched to a gene. Germline loops: CDR1 MDHEN, CDR2 SYDVKM. CDR3: CASRWTGVGEQFF. CDR3 DNA: TGTGCCAGCAGATGGACAGGGGTTGGTGAGCAGTTCTTC.

This clone was counted at least ten times. The chain recombines TRBV20-1 with TRBJ1-5, with D perhaps TRBD1 (5 bases). The CDR3 has 13 residues. Trimming stripped 1 base from V and 5 bases from J, with 9 bases between. Germline CDR1 DFQATT, CDR2 SNEGSKA (reference sequence). The CDR3 protein is CSARGAGDQPQHF. As DNA, the CDR3 is TGCAGTGCTAGAGGGGCGGGGGATCAGCCCCAGCATTTT.

This clone showed up many times. The chain combines TRBV9 with TRBJ1-1; D not certain. Trimming took off 8 bases at V and 0 bases at J, with 11 bases between the two ends. The CDR3 sequence is 13 residues long. Looked up from germline, CDR1 is SGDLS and CDR2 is YYNGEE. CDR3 loop: CASSWSMNTEAFF. The DNA of the CDR3 is TGTGCCAGTTCTTGGTCCATGAACACTGAAGCTTTCTTT. The full variable domain, with the rest looked up from reference TRBV9 and TRBJ1-1, is DSGVTQTPKHLITATGQRVTLRCSPRSGDLSVYWYQQSLDQGLQFLIQYYNGEERAKGNILERFSAQQFPDLHSELNLSSLELGDSALYFCASSWSMNTEAFFGQGTRLTVV.

The chain links TRBV20-1 to TRBJ1-6; D remains ambiguous. The CDR3 is 15 residues long. V lost 3 bases and J 6 bases, leaving 15 bases between the germline ends. CDR1 is DFQATT and CDR2 is SNEGSKA in the germline V gene (reference sequence). DNA for the CDR3: TGCAGTGCTAGGGGCTCAGTGGGTACTAATTCACCCCTCCACTTT. Amino acid sequence: CSARGSVGTNSPLHF.

The rearrangement links TRBV11-1 to TRBJ2-6; D gene ambiguous. CDR1 is SGHAT and CDR2 is FQDESV in the germline V gene (reference sequence). Trimming took 5 bases from V and 1 from J, leaving 6 bases between them. The CDR3 loop spans 14 amino acids. CDR3 protein: CASSQNSGANVLTF. The CDR3 DNA is TGTGCCAGCAGCCAGAATTCTGGGGCCAACGTCCTGACTTTC. Variable domain in full (rest from reference TRBV11-1 and TRBJ2-6): EAEVAQSPRYKITEKSQAVAFWCDPISGHATLYWYRQILGQGPELLVQFQDESVVDDSQLPKDRFSAERLKGVDSTLKIQPAELGDSAMYLCASSQNSGANVLTFGAGSRLTVL.

This clone was counted many times. Here the CDR3 DNA reads TGTGCCAGCAGCGTATTAGCGGGAGGGAACACCGGGGAGCTGTTTTTT. Protein: CASSVLAGGNTGELFF. The chain is built from TRBV9 and TRBJ2-2; 10 bases agree with TRBD2. J gave up 1 base and V 1 base, and 1 base lay outside the gene matches. CDR1 and CDR2 (germline): SGDLS, YYNGEE. The CDR3 sequence is 16 residues long.

This clone is classed as medium-sized. The chain has TRBV4-1 and TRBJ1-1; no clear D gene. This CDR3 spans 13 amino acids. V was cut by 1 base and J by 8 bases, with 11 bases left in between. Germline CDR1 and CDR2: MGHRA and YSYEKL. CDR3 nucleotides: TGCGCCAGCAGCCAAGCTTCGACGACGGAAGCTTTCTTT. Encoded protein: CASSQASTTEAFF.

This clone is medium-sized within its sample. The chain recombines TRBV6-2 or TRBV6-3 with TRBJ1-5; a possible D gene is TRBD1 (5 bases). Trimming pared 8 bases from V and 0 bases from J, leaving 8 bases between. The CDR3 totals 13 residues. The V gene's germline CDR1 is MNHEY and CDR2 SVGEGT. CDR3 residues: CASWGLSNQPQHF. The CDR3 region has the DNA TGTGCCAGCTGGGGACTTAGCAATCAGCCCCAGCATTTT.

This clone was seen ten or more times. This chain joins TRBV9 and TRBJ2-2; D not certain. Trimming shortened V by 0 bases and J by 3 bases, and 9 bases separated the two germline ends. Germline V gene data show CDR1 as SGDLS and CDR2 as YYNGEE. This CDR3 region has 15 residues. CDR3 sequence (DNA): TGTGCCAGCAGCGTAGGGCAGTCCCACACCGGGGAGCTGTTTTTT. It codes for CASSVGQSHTGELFF. The variable domain in full, with the rest retrieved from reference TRBV9 and TRBJ2-2, is DSGVTQTPKHLITATGQRVTLRCSPRSGDLSVYWYQQSLDQGLQFLIQYYNGEERAKGNILERFSAQQFPDLHSELNLSSLELGDSALYFCASSVGQSHTGELFFGEGSRLTVL.

Relative to its sample, this clone is medium-sized. The V gene is TRBV28, the J gene TRBJ1-6, with D maybe TRBD1 (6 bases). Germline V gene data show CDR1 as MDHEN and CDR2 as SYDVKM. This CDR3 spans 14 amino acids. Trimming pared 2 bases from V and 9 bases from J, leaving 11 bases between. The CDR3 loop is CASSLAGASSPLHF. CDR3 in DNA: TGTGCCAGCAGTTTAGCGGGGGCTAGTTCACCCCTCCACTTT.

This clone has ten or more counts. J is TRBJ2-7 and V is TRBV2, with unresolved D. V lost 6 bases, J lost 1 base, and 13 bases lay in between. The CDR3 sequence is 14 residues long. CDR1 is SNHLY and CDR2 is FYNNEI in the germline V gene. The chain's CDR3 is CASRPLGWSYEQYF. CDR3 in DNA: TGTGCCAGCAGACCCCTAGGATGGTCCTACGAGCAGTACTTC. The whole variable domain, remainder taken from reference TRBV2 and TRBJ2-7, is EPEVTQTPSHQVTQMGQEVILRCVPISNHLYFYWYRQILGQKVEFLVSFYNNEISEKSEIFDDQFSVERPDGSNFTLKIRSTKLEDSAMYFCASRPLGWSYEQYFGPGTRLTVT.

Of note for this clone: This may stem from a read error, because a much larger clone lies one nucleotide away. The genes are TRBV6-4 and TRBJ2-1; D is unclear. The V end was cut by 0 bases, the J end by 3 bases, with 12 bases between. In germline, CDR1 is MRHNA, CDR2 SNTAGT. The CDR3 runs 16 residues. CDR3 protein: CASSDSETVIYNEQFF. As DNA, the CDR3 is TGTGCCAGCAGTGACTCGGAGACTGTTATCTACAATGAGCAGTTCTTC.

This clone was seen repeatedly, ten times or more. The J gene is TRBJ2-7, the V gene TRBV3-1; 13 positions agree with TRBD2. The CDR3 sequence is 15 residues long. The germline V gene has CDR1 LGHDT and CDR2 YNNKEL (reference sequence). Germline trimming cut 4 bases from V and 6 bases from J; bases unmatched to any gene: 6. The CDR3 loop is CASSPTSGGAGEQYF. The DNA for the CDR3 is TGTGCCAGCAGCCCTACTAGCGGGGGGGCCGGCGAGCAGTACTTC.

This clone occurred many times. CDR3 nucleotides: TGTGCCAGCAGCTTAACCCGAGGAAACTACGAGCAGTACTTC. Amino acids: CASSLTRGNYEQYF. The chain employs TRBV11-3 and TRBJ2-7; D ambiguous. Looked up from germline, CDR1 is SGHNT and CDR2 is YENEEA. This CDR3 region has 14 residues. V lost 2 bases to trimming and J lost 3 bases, with 11 bases between them.

This clone was observed at least ten times. The V gene is TRBV6-1, the J gene TRBJ2-5, with TRBD2 matching 8 bases. The V gene's germline CDR1 is MNHNS and CDR2 SASEGT. The length of the CDR3 is 16 residues. With 1 base clipped from V and 4 bases from J, the junction kept 8 bases outside the gene matches. The CDR3 DNA is TGTGCCAGCAGTGAAGATCGGGGGGGCCGGGTAGAGACCCAGTACTTC. Encoded protein: CASSEDRGGRVETQYF.

The J gene is TRBJ2-1, the V gene TRBV20-1; possibly TRBD2 for D (6 bases). Trimming removed 8 bases from V and 9 bases from J, with 17 bases in between. The CDR3 extends over 12 amino acids. Per germline, CDR1 DFQATT and CDR2 SNEGSKA (reference sequence). CDR3 coding DNA: TGCAGTTCCCGGGACTCCGTCTCTGAGCAGTTCTTC. It yields the protein CSSRDSVSEQFF.

This clone was found many times. In nucleotides, the CDR3 is TGTGCCAGCAGCGTAGACCTCAGGGGCACCTCCTACAATGAGCAGTTCTTC. Translated, it gives CASSVDLRGTSYNEQFF. The chain joins TRBV9 to TRBJ2-1; possibly TRBD1 for D (6 bases). The CDR3 sequence is 17 residues long. The V end was cut by 0 bases, the J end by 0 bases, with 13 bases between. Germline-derived CDR1 and CDR2 are SGDLS and YYNGEE. The variable domain in full, with the rest retrieved from reference TRBV9 and TRBJ2-1, is DSGVTQTPKHLITATGQRVTLRCSPRSGDLSVYWYQQSLDQGLQFLIQYYNGEERAKGNILERFSAQQFPDLHSELNLSSLELGDSALYFCASSVDLRGTSYNEQFFGPGTRLTVL.

The J gene is TRBJ1-2, the V gene TRBV28, with 8 bases matching TRBD1. Trimming cost V 8 bases and J 4 bases; bases outside gene matches: 12. The CDR3 runs 15 residues. The germline gives CDR1 MDHEN, CDR2 SYDVKM. In nucleotides, the CDR3 is TGTGCCAGCGGTCAAATGGGACAGGACTTCTATGGCTACACCTTC. It is translated as CASGQMGQDFYGYTF.